The clone carrying this TCR beta chain was found a few times. The entry originates in a study of blood T cells in healthy people across ages. Together with a sample-barcoded 5' primer, a J-beta primer mix was included in a second PCR lasting about 7 to 12 cycles. Each CDR3 protein is one row after TCRdb ran MiXCR on the 5' RACE reads. The data hold 700,000 or so distinct CDR3 sequences, with approximately 21% observed a single time. What was sequenced was blood. The sequence was collected from a man in his 70s in good health.

In DNA, the CDR3 is TGCGCCAGCAGCTCCGGCAGCTTTCTGAGCACAGATACGCAGTATTTT. The encoded protein is CASSSGSFLSTDTQYF. The chain has TRBV5-1 and TRBJ2-3; D is unresolved. The CDR3 contains 16 residues. From germline, CDR1 is SGHRS and CDR2 YFSETQ. V was clipped by 3 bases and J by 0 bases, with 14 bases between them.